This T cell receptor (beta chain) originates from a study of T cell responses to AZD1222 COVID-19 vaccine. The study's findings and limits: Possibly, clonal diversity was underestimated; donors were largely white British and included more females. Spike-specific TCRs gained breadth and depth after people received two AZD1222 doses. Dominant CD4 TCR responses targeted spike regions 160-218 and 743-854.

Worth noting for this clone: Its antigen is still unknown.

The V end was cut by 5 bases, the J end by 5 bases, with 15 bases between. The V gene's germline CDR1 is SNHLY and CDR2 FYNNEI. The CDR3 is 14 amino acids. Clones were read by immunoSEQ multiplex PCR, and TCRdb kept only the in-frame ones, dropping some. The sample contains 95,000 to 100,000 clones, 90% of which appear only once. The material was peripheral blood, obtained on day 0 of AZD1222 vaccination. This receptor was taken from an adult in good health. This chain connects TRBV2 to TRBJ1-1; no definite D call. CDR3 in DNA: TGTGCCAGCAGTTCGGACGCAATTGGGACTGAAGCTTTCTTT. Protein: CASSSDAIGTEAFF.